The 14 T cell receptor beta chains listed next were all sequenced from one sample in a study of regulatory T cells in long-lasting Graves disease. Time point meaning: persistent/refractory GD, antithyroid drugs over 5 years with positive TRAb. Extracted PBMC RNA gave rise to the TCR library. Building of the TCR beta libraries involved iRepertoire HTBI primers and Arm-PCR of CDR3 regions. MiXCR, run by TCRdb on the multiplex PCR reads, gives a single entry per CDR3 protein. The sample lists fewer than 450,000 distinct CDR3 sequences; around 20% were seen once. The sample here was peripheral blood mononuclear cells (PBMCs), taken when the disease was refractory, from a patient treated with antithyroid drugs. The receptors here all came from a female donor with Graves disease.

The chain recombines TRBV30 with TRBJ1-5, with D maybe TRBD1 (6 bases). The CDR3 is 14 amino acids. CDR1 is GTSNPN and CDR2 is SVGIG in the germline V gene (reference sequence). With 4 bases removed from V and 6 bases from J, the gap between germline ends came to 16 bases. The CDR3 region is CAWTAQGGSQPQHF. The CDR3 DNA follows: TGTGCCTGGACGGCACAGGGTGGTAGTCAGCCCCAGCATTTT.

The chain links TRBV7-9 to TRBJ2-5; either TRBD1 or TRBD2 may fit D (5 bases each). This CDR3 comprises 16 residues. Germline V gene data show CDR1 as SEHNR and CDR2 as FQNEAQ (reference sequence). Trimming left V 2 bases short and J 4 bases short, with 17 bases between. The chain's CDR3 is CASSLRPGTQGETQYF. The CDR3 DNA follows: TGTGCCAGCAGCTTACGCCCCGGGACGCAGGGAGAGACCCAGTACTTC.

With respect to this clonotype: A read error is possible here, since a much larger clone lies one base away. In DNA, the CDR3 is TGCAGTGCTGGGAGACAGGGGAACGAGCAGCACTTC. Translating gives CSAGRQGNEQHF. This sequence joins TRBV20-1 and TRBJ2-7; 8 bases line up with TRBD1. CDR3 size: 12 residues. Germline V CDR1 and CDR2: DFQATT, SNEGSKA (reference sequence).

CDR3 nucleotides: TGTGCCAGCAGCGATACCGGGACTAGCTACAATGAGCAGTTCTTC. It yields the protein CASSDTGTSYNEQFF. This chain links TRBV7-9 with TRBJ2-1, with 8 bases fitting TRBD2. Germline lookup yields CDR1 SEHNR and CDR2 FQNEAQ (reference sequence). The CDR3 covers 15 residues. The J segment lost 3 bases and the V segment lost 5 bases, leaving 6 bases of the junction unmatched.

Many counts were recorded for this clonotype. The CDR3 spells CASNLGTGHQPQHF. CDR3 in DNA: TGTGCCAGCAACTTAGGGACAGGGCATCAGCCCCAGCATTTT. The J gene is TRBJ1-5, the V gene TRBV28, with TRBD1 identical over 9 bases. The CDR3 sequence is 14 residues long. Trimming took 7 bases from V and 5 from J; bases not matched to a gene: 6. From germline, CDR1 is MDHEN and CDR2 SYDVKM.

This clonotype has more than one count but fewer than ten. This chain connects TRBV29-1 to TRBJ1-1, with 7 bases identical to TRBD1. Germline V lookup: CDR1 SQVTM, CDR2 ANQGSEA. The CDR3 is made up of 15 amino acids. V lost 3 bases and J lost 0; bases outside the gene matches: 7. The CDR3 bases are TGCAGCGTTGAGAGCCCGGGACAGCTGAACACTGAAGCTTTCTTT. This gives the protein CSVESPGQLNTEAFF.

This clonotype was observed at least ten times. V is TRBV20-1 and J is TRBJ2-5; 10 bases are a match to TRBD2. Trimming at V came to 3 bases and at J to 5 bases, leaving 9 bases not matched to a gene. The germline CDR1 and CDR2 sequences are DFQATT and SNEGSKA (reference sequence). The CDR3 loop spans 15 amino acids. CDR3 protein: CSASRTSGVVETQYF. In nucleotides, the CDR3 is TGCAGTGCTAGCAGGACTAGCGGCGTCGTGGAGACCCAGTACTTC.

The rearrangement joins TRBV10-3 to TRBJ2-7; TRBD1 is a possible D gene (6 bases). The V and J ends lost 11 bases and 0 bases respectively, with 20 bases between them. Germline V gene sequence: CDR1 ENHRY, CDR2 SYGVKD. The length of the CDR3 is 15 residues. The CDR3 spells CAVQGLYGTSYEQYF. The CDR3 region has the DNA TGTGCCGTCCAGGGGCTATACGGGACCTCCTACGAGCAGTACTTC.

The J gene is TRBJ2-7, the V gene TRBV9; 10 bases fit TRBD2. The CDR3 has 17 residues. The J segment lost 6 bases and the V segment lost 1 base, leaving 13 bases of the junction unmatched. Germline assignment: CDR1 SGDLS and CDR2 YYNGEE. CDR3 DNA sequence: TGTGCCAGCAGCGTAAACCCCAATCTAGCGGGAGATATCGAGCAGTACTTC. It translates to CASSVNPNLAGDIEQYF.

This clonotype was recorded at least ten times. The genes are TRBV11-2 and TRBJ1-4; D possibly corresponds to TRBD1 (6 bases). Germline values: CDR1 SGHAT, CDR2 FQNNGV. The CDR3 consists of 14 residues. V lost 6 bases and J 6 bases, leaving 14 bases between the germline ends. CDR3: CASSLGAGDEKLFF. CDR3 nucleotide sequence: TGTGCCAGCAGTTTGGGGGCGGGAGATGAAAAACTGTTTTTT.

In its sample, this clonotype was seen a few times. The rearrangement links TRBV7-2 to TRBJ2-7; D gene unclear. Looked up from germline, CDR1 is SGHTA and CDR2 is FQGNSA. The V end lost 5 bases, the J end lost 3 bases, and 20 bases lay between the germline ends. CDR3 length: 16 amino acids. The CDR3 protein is CASSGVGGAALYEQYF. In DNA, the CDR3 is TGTGCCAGCAGCGGAGTGGGCGGCGCGGCCCTCTACGAGCAGTACTTC.

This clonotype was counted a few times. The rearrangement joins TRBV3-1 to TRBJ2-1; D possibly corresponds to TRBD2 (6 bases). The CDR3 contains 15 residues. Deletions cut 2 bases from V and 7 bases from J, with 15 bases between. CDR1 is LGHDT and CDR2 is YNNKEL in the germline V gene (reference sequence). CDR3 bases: TGTGCCAGCAGCCAAAGGACTATGGCTTGGAATGAGCAGTTCTTC. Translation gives CASSQRTMAWNEQFF.

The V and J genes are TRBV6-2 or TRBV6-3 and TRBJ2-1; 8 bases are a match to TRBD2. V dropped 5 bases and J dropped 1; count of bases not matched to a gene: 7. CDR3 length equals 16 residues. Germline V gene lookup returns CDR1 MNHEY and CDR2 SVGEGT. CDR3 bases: TGTGCCAGCAGTCTAGGGCGGGGGGAATCCTACAATGAGCAGTTCTTC. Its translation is CASSLGRGESYNEQFF.

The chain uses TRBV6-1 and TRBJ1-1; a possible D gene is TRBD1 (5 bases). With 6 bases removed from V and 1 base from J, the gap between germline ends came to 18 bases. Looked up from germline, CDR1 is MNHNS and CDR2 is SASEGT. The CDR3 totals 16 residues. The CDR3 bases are TGTGCCAGCAGGGGGGATCTGGGACTACCGAACACTGAAGCTTTCTTT. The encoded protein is CASRGDLGLPNTEAFF.